A selection of T cell receptor beta chains follows, all from one sample in a study of blood T cells in healthy people across ages. TCRdb re-derived calls from the 5' RACE reads in MiXCR, one entry per CDR3 protein. The sample lists 1.5 million to 2 million distinct CDR3 sequences, around 40% occurring once. The sequencing sample was made of blood. The receptors stem from a human donor in good health. Each CDR3 is given with its conserved first and last residue.

J	V	CDR3
TRBJ1-3	TRBV10-3	CAIGGGRQDPSGNTIYF
NA	TRBV7-3	CASSLSASGEAWTTYEQYF
TRBJ2-7	TRBV20-1	CSAKNIEQYF
TRBJ1-6	TRBV12-3/TRBV12-4	CASSFGGSSPLHF
TRBJ2-1	TRBV20-1	CSASFQTPADNEQFF
TRBJ2-7	TRBV4-1	CASSQEASGNLGVYEQYF
TRBJ2-3	TRBV10-3	CAIIRDGTDTQYF
TRBJ2-3	TRBV2	CASTLDREYTDTQYF
TRBJ2-1	TRBV24-1	CAIARDDYDEQFF
TRBJ2-7	TRBV12-3/TRBV12-4	CASRVFLGGSYEQYF
TRBJ1-5	TRBV6-5	CASRPTTGYSNQPQHF
TRBJ1-1	TRBV7-9	CASSFSEERGEAFF
TRBJ2-3	TRBV6-6	CASSYLGLPLSTDTQYF
TRBJ1-4	TRBV20-1	CSARRQGIDEKLFF
TRBJ2-3	TRBV4-1	CASSPYTGGTLDTQYF
TRBJ2-5	TRBV7-2	CASGRGEETQYF
TRBJ2-3	TRBV27	CASSLSWTGVVDTQYF
TRBJ2-3	TRBV4-1	CASSQDGTLMDTQYF
TRBJ1-2	TRBV7-2	CASSLEGGGQYGYTF
TRBJ2-3	TRBV7-9	CASSLGIGGGKDTQYF
TRBJ1-2	TRBV20-1	CSARVGGTPLTYGYTF
TRBJ1-5	TRBV20-1	CSAGEGSYSNQPQHF
TRBJ2-7	TRBV12-3/TRBV12-4	CASSSTVEDYEQYF
TRBJ1-4	TRBV7-9	CASSPDRVPNNEKLFF
TRBJ2-3	TRBV6-1	CASSEGEGGADTQYF
TRBJ2-1	TRBV4-1	CASSQDLDGGADEQFF